This T cell receptor (beta chain) appears in the sequencing data of a study of cytomegalovirus exposure and HLA in healthy donors. The wider study: A prior analysis found 95 million to 140 million unique TCR beta sequences from some 200 million T cells.

The study ran its PCR with 60 Vbeta and 13 Jbeta primers. Repertoires were generated with immunoSEQ multiplex PCR, while TCRdb's copy carries only in-frame clones and drops some. Of 95,000 to 110,000 clones in the sample, roughly 80% were seen once. The study, taken as a whole, reports: HLA alleles showed associations with 16,951 TCR beta sequences in a later analysis, at a 0.05 false discovery rate. Upon later analysis, HLA-associated TCR beta chains proved more clonally expanded than other, equally common chains. In a later analysis, several top co-occurrence clusters appeared linked to parvovirus B19, influenza, CMV and Epstein-Barr virus.

As regards this clone: Its antigen is not known.

V lost 6 bases to trimming and J lost 4 bases, with 14 bases between them. CDR1 is SGHRS and CDR2 is YFSETQ in the germline V gene. The CDR3 sequence is 13 residues long. The chain couples TRBV5-1 to TRBJ2-7, with D possibly TRBD1 on 6 matching bases. The clonotype was recovered from a man aged 30-40 years in good health and CMV-seronegative. Sequencing was done on a sample of PBMCs. DNA for the CDR3: TGCGCCAGCACAATAGGGGGTGGGTACGAGCAGTACTTC. As protein: CASTIGGGYEQYF.